Shown below are 15 T cell receptor beta chains from a single sample sequenced in a study of cytomegalovirus exposure and HLA in healthy donors. Profiled with immunoSEQ multiplex PCR; TCRdb holds only in-frame clones, not every one. The sample includes fewer than 200,000 clones, less than 95% seen only once; the top ten take around 3.1%. Sequencing was performed on PBMCs. The source is a woman between 18 and 29 years old in good health and CMV-seropositive.

The V and J genes are TRBV5-6 and TRBJ1-5; 8 nucleotides line up with TRBD1. Germline-derived CDR1 and CDR2 are SGHDT and YYEEEE. The trim removed 0 bases at V and 6 bases at J, leaving 2 bases unmatched. The CDR3 has 14 residues. The CDR3 bases are TGTGCCAGCAGCTTGGGGACAGGGAGTCAGCCCCAGCATTTT. Protein: CASSLGTGSQPQHF.

The V gene is TRBV27, the J gene TRBJ1-3, with D unresolved. This CDR3 spans 16 amino acids. Germline V gene sequence: CDR1 MNHEY, CDR2 SMNVEV (reference sequence). Trimming left V 3 bases short and J 0 bases short, with 12 bases between. CDR3 region: CASSFSATSSGNTIYF. The DNA of the CDR3 is TGTGCCAGCAGTTTCAGTGCAACAAGCTCTGGAAACACCATATATTTT.

In the case of this clone: The sample holds other DNA sequences that translate to the same CDR3. The chain employs TRBV9 and TRBJ2-5; D is unresolved. The germline V and J ends were trimmed by 0 bases and 2 bases, with 5 bases remaining between them. Germline assignment: CDR1 SGDLS and CDR2 YYNGEE. The CDR3 totals 13 residues. The CDR3 sequence is CASSVGLQETQYF. The CDR3 DNA sequence: TGTGCCAGCAGCGTAGGGCTTCAAGAGACCCAGTACTTC. The full variable domain, with the rest looked up from reference TRBV9 and TRBJ2-5, is DSGVTQTPKHLITATGQRVTLRCSPRSGDLSVYWYQQSLDQGLQFLIQYYNGEERAKGNILERFSAQQFPDLHSELNLSSLELGDSALYFCASSVGLQETQYFGPGTRLLVL.

V and J are TRBV27 and TRBJ2-1, with 10 bases that match TRBD1. The V and J ends lost 3 bases and 2 bases, in that order; junction bases with no gene match: 4. Germline V gene sequence: CDR1 MNHEY, CDR2 SMNVEV (reference sequence). This CDR3 is built from 16 residues. The CDR3: CASSFTGTGAYNEQFF. The CDR3 DNA sequence: TGTGCCAGCAGTTTTACCGGGACAGGGGCCTACAATGAGCAGTTCTTC.

The V call is TRBV5-1, the J call TRBJ1-3; D is undetermined. The CDR3 loop spans 15 amino acids. The germline V gene encodes CDR1 SGHRS and CDR2 YFSETQ. The V end lost 5 bases, the J end lost 3 bases, and 15 bases lay between the germline ends. CDR3 DNA: TGCGCCAGCAGACCCCCCCGGGGTGATGGAAACACCATATATTTT. This sequence encodes CASRPPRGDGNTIYF.

This clone was counted a single time. The V gene is TRBV2, the J gene TRBJ2-3, with 12 bases that match TRBD2. The CDR3 length is 16 residues. Germline V gene lookup returns CDR1 SNHLY and CDR2 FYNNEI. J gave up 4 bases and V 2 bases, and 4 bases lay outside the gene matches. The chain's CDR3 is CASSEISSGGADTQYF. The CDR3 DNA follows: TGTGCCAGCAGTGAAATCTCTAGCGGGGGGGCAGATACGCAGTATTTT.

This clone was recorded once. The chain has TRBV19 and TRBJ2-5; 8 nucleotides align to TRBD2. Germline V gene lookup returns CDR1 LNHDA and CDR2 SQIVND (reference sequence). Germline trimming cut 5 bases from V and 5 bases from J; bases unmatched to any gene: 4. The CDR3 spans 13 residues. The CDR3: CASSPREGETQYF. Written as DNA, the CDR3 is TGTGCCAGTAGTCCCCGGGAGGGGGAGACCCAGTACTTC.

V gene TRBV7-9 combines with J gene TRBJ2-1; the D gene is possibly TRBD2 (6 bases). The germline V and J ends were trimmed by 5 bases and 2 bases, with 16 bases remaining between them. Germline lookup yields CDR1 SEHNR and CDR2 FQNEAQ (reference sequence). The CDR3 is made up of 16 amino acids. The DNA for the CDR3 is TGTGCCAGCAGCCATACACTAGCCACCGCCTACAATGAGCAGTTCTTC. Translated: CASSHTLATAYNEQFF.

The V and J genes are TRBV27 and TRBJ2-7; D ambiguous. With 3 bases removed from V and 0 bases from J, the gap between germline ends came to 9 bases. CDR3 size: 14 residues. The germline V gene encodes CDR1 MNHEY and CDR2 SMNVEV (reference sequence). The CDR3 sequence is CASSLSISSYEQYF. CDR3 nucleotides: TGTGCCAGCAGTTTGTCCATCAGCTCCTACGAGCAGTACTTC.

The V call is TRBV18, the J call TRBJ2-7, with D possibly being TRBD2 (5 bases). Trimming stripped 4 bases from V and 0 bases from J, with 13 bases between. The germline V gene encodes CDR1 KGHSH and CDR2 LQKENI. There are 15 residues in the CDR3. The CDR3 loop is CASSRRGESSYEQYF. CDR3 DNA sequence: TGTGCCAGCTCACGTCGGGGAGAGAGCTCCTACGAGCAGTACTTC.

V and J are TRBV15 and TRBJ2-1; D may be TRBD2 (6 bases). This CDR3 contains 12 residues. V lost 6 bases, J lost 7 bases, and 10 bases lay in between. Germline CDR1 is LNHNV and CDR2 is YYDKDF (reference sequence). The CDR3 DNA sequence: TGTGCCACCAGGCGGGATAGAAATGAGCAGTTCTTC. Its protein is CATRRDRNEQFF.

This chain links TRBV14 with TRBJ1-2, with D tentatively TRBD1 (5 bases). Germline V gene sequence: CDR1 SGHDN, CDR2 FVKESK. This CDR3 spans 14 amino acids. The V gene lost 1 base and the J gene lost 4 bases, with 10 bases spanning the gap. CDR3 nucleotides: TGTGCCAGCAGCCAAGGGCAGGGCGGCTATGGCTACACCTTC. It is translated as CASSQGQGGYGYTF.

This clone showed up just once. V gene TRBV5-1 combines with J gene TRBJ2-3, with TRBD2 matching 10 bases. CDR1 and CDR2 (germline): SGHRS, YFSETQ. The CDR3 has 19 amino acids. The J segment lost 0 bases and the V segment lost 4 bases, leaving 14 bases of the junction unmatched. CDR3 residues: CASSPRRQMTSGSTDTQYF. The CDR3 DNA is TGCGCCAGCAGCCCTAGACGACAAATGACTAGCGGGAGCACAGATACGCAGTATTTT.

This sequence joins TRBV12-5 and TRBJ1-1; D not resolved. Trimming left V 7 bases short and J 1 base short, with 10 bases between. CDR1 LGHNT and CDR2 FRNRAP come from the germline V gene. CDR3 length: 13 amino acids. The CDR3 region is CASATGGNTEAFF. DNA of the CDR3: TGTGCTAGTGCCACTGGTGGGAACACTGAAGCTTTCTTT.

The chain combines TRBV10-1 with TRBJ2-3; the match to TRBD2 covers 13 bases. The CDR3 covers 17 residues. Trimming removed 8 bases from V and 4 bases from J; junction bases left unmatched: 12. Germline V lookup: CDR1 WNHNN, CDR2 SYGVQD (reference sequence). CDR3 nucleotides: TGCGCCAGCGGGACTAGCGGGAAAACGTCTTCTCCAGATACGCAGTATTTT. Translation gives CASGTSGKTSSPDTQYF.